The 27 T cell receptor beta chains given below trace back to one sample, sequenced in a study of human T cells and chemical hapten exposure (dated by TCRdb to the early 2020s). The library was prepared using RACE. For sequencing, a NextSeq 500 was employed. The raw public reads went through TCRdb reprocessing: fastp at Q25, MiXCR clone calling, in-frame beta chains kept. CDR3 protein duplicates are merged, each entry listing the most common genes and DNA. For this sample the table gives 300,000 to 450,000 distinct CDR3 sequences, of which approximately 5.8% were detected only once. The top ten clones comprise around 8.6% of the sample. In light of the paper, this sample's time point label describes: pre-sensitization, week 0. This specimen's treatment or condition label, per the study, means: therapeutic diphenylcyclopropenone sensitization with weekly scalp DPC. Specimen: whole blood, collected in connection with sensitization to the hapten diphenylcyclopropenone (DPC). The receptors come from a woman between 18 and 30 years old with alopecia areata. Some clones in this sample may be carry-over from other donors' samples.

This clonotype was found a few times. This chain joins TRBV2 and TRBJ2-3; D possibly corresponds to TRBD1 (6 bases). Germline CDR1 reads SNHLY; CDR2 reads FYNNEI. The CDR3 is made up of 14 amino acids. The V end was cut by 4 bases, the J end by 0 bases, with 8 bases between. This CDR3 reads CASSGQVSTDTQYF. DNA of the CDR3: TGTGCCAGCAGTGGACAGGTTAGCACAGATACGCAGTATTTT.

The chain is built from TRBV29-1 and TRBJ1-1, with D possibly TRBD1 on 5 matching bases. The CDR3 spans 13 residues. Germline values: CDR1 SQVTM, CDR2 ANQGSEA. The CDR3 loop is CSVTRETVTEAFF. CDR3 bases: TGCAGTGTAACCCGGGAGACAGTAACTGAAGCTTTCTTT.

In nucleotides, the CDR3 is TGTGCCAGCAGCCAGGCCCTAGGAGACACTGAAGCTTTCTTT. Translation: CASSQALGDTEAFF. The V and J genes are TRBV5-4 and TRBJ1-1; D unresolved. V lost 4 bases and J 3 bases, leaving 13 bases between the germline ends. The CDR3 spans 14 residues. CDR1 and CDR2 (germline): SGHNT, YYREEE (reference sequence).

This clonotype occurred a few times. V and J are TRBV5-1 and TRBJ2-5; 7 bases are shared with TRBD1. This CDR3 has 15 amino acids. V trimming: 4 bases; J trimming: 3 bases; junction bases outside the gene matches: 9. Germline lookup yields CDR1 SGHRS and CDR2 YFSETQ. The CDR3 spells CASSRLPGQKETQYF. The DNA for the CDR3 is TGCGCCAGCAGCCGACTACCGGGACAGAAAGAGACCCAGTACTTC. The full variable domain, in which reference TRBV5-1 and TRBJ2-5 provide the parts outside the CDR3, is KAGVTQTPRYLIKTRGQQVTLSCSPISGHRSVSWYQQTPGQGLQFLFEYFSETQRNKGNFPGRFSGRQFSNSRSEMNVSTLELGDSALYLCASSRLPGQKETQYFGPGTRLLVL.

Comments on this clonotype: One end of the junction does not line up with germline, which may come from a read error. This chain links TRBV4-2 with TRBJ2-3; possibly TRBD1 or TRBD2 for D (6 bases each). This CDR3 contains 14 residues. The germline V gene has CDR1 LGHNA and CDR2 YNFKEQ. CDR3: CASRQEGGRDTQYF. In DNA form, the CDR3 reads TGTGCCAGCAGGCAAGAGGGGGGACGGGATACGCAGTATTTT.

The chain carries TRBV5-5 and TRBJ2-7; D may match TRBD1 or TRBD2 (6 bases each). The CDR3 contains 15 residues. The ends were cut back, 4 bases at V and 4 bases at J, with 18 bases in the middle. In germline, CDR1 is SGHKS, CDR2 YYEKEE (reference sequence). The CDR3 DNA sequence: TGTGCCAGCAGCCCCGGAGGGGGAGTAGCATACGAGCAGTACTTC. Translation: CASSPGGGVAYEQYF.

This clonotype was counted at least ten times. The chain couples TRBV4-2 to TRBJ2-3; D uncertain. The germline gives CDR1 LGHNA, CDR2 YNFKEQ. This CDR3 has 17 amino acids. Deletions cut 0 bases from V and 2 bases from J, with 15 bases between. CDR3 residues: CASSQDSQAVFTDTQYF. The CDR3 DNA reads TGTGCCAGCAGCCAAGATTCCCAGGCGGTGTTCACAGATACGCAGTATTTT.

This clonotype was seen a few times. The chain is built from TRBV20-1 and TRBJ1-6; TRBD1 is a possible D gene (5 bases). This CDR3 is 14 amino acids long. The V end lost 4 bases, the J end lost 2 bases, and 9 bases lay between the germline ends. Germline V gene data show CDR1 as DFQATT and CDR2 as SNEGSKA (reference sequence). For the CDR3, the DNA is TGCAGTGCTACCTCACAGGCCTATAATTCACCCCTCCACTTT. Residues: CSATSQAYNSPLHF.

CDR3 sequence (DNA): TGTGCCAGCGAATTGGGCGGGGGAGCTTCCTACAATGAGCAGTTCTTC. Protein sequence: CASELGGGASYNEQFF. The chain carries TRBV7-9 and TRBJ2-1; 7 bases align to TRBD2. The CDR3 has 16 residues. The V gene end was trimmed by 8 bases and the J gene end by 1 base; junction bases not matched to a gene: 11. Germline loops: CDR1 SEHNR, CDR2 FQNEAQ (reference sequence). The full variable domain, rest sourced from reference TRBV7-9 and TRBJ2-1, is DTGVSQNPRHKITKRGQNVTFRCDPISEHNRLYWYRQTLGQGPEFLTYFQNEAQLEKSRLLSDRFSAERPKGSFSTLEIQRTEQGDSAMYLCASELGGGASYNEQFFGPGTRLTVL.

In the case of this clonotype: Just one base apart from a much larger clone, this may be a read error. This chain joins TRBV3-1 and TRBJ1-4; D is ambiguous. V shed 0 bases and J shed 8 bases, with 13 bases lying between them. CDR1 is LGHDT, CDR2 YNNKEL, per germline (reference sequence). The CDR3 sequence is 15 residues long. The CDR3 protein is CASSQDPQCVEKLFF. CDR3 nucleotide sequence: TGTGCCAGCAGCCAAGATCCGCAGTGTGTGGAAAAACTGTTTTTT.

This clonotype was seen a few times. This rearrangement joins TRBV28 to TRBJ1-1, with D hard to call. CDR1 and CDR2 from the germline V gene are MDHEN and SYDVKM. V was shortened by 2 bases and J by 5 bases, with 6 bases between the two germline ends. The CDR3 sequence is 12 residues long. For the CDR3, the DNA is TGTGCCAGCAGTTTACCCGTGACTGAAGCTTTCTTT. Translation: CASSLPVTEAFF.

The J gene is TRBJ1-2, the V gene TRBV24-1; 11 positions match TRBD1. V gave up 3 bases and J gave up 4 bases; unmatched junction bases: 3. This CDR3 has 15 amino acids. Per the germline V gene, CDR1 is KGHDR and CDR2 is SFDVKD. Here the CDR3 DNA reads TGTGCCACCAGTGATCCAGGACAGGGGGCCTATGGCTACACCTTC. Amino acids: CATSDPGQGAYGYTF.

Ten or more counts support this clonotype. The chain employs TRBV12-5 and TRBJ2-3; 10 bases align to TRBD1. Trimming took 6 bases from V and 4 from J; bases not matched to a gene: 7. The CDR3 totals 15 residues. CDR1 and CDR2 (germline): LGHNT, FRNRAP. The CDR3 nucleotides read TGTGCTAGTGGCCTGGGACAGGGGACGGCAGATACGCAGTATTTT. Its translation: CASGLGQGTADTQYF.

This clonotype was seen more than once but under ten times. The gene calls are TRBV6-5 and TRBJ1-1; TRBD1 is a possible D gene (6 bases). Germline CDR1 is MNHEY and CDR2 is SVGAGI. CDR3 length: 16 residues. V was shortened by 0 bases and J by 5 bases, with 16 bases between the two germline ends. The CDR3 DNA reads as TGTGCCAGCAGTTACTCCCCGAGGCTCCAGGGGACTGAAGCTTTCTTT. As protein: CASSYSPRLQGTEAFF.

This clonotype was seen at least ten times. V and J are TRBV7-8 and TRBJ2-5; D is ambiguous. Germline CDR1 and CDR2: SGHVS and FQNEAQ. Trimming stripped 5 bases from V and 5 bases from J, with 12 bases between. This CDR3 is 13 amino acids long. The CDR3 sequence is CASSLRIGETQYF. DNA of the CDR3: TGTGCCAGCAGCCTACGCATCGGGGAGACCCAGTACTTC.

This clonotype has a count of ten or more. The V and J genes are TRBV11-2 and TRBJ1-1, with D uncertain. The CDR3 runs to 17 residues. Trimming pared 1 base from V and 5 bases from J, leaving 20 bases between. Germline V CDR1 and CDR2: SGHAT, FQNNGV. CDR3 coding DNA: TGTGCCAGCAGCTTAGCGGGTCATATGACTGGCGGGACTGAAGCTTTCTTT. This codes for CASSLAGHMTGGTEAFF.

The table lists this clonotype with a few counts. The rearrangement joins TRBV6-2 or TRBV6-3 to TRBJ1-5, with 8 bases matching TRBD1. V shed 0 bases, J shed 5 bases, and the junction held 21 bases outside the gene matches. The CDR3 contains 21 residues. Germline-derived CDR1 and CDR2 are MNHEY and SVGEGT. CDR3 in DNA: TGTGCCAGCAGTTACTCGAAGTATCGCAGGGGGCGGGCCGACCAAGATCAGCCCCAGCATTTT. This codes for CASSYSKYRRGRADQDQPQHF.

Many counts were recorded for this clonotype. J is TRBJ2-7 and V is TRBV7-2; D gene uncertain. V lost 5 bases, J lost 4 bases, and 12 bases lay in between. The CDR3 covers 13 residues. Looked up from germline, CDR1 is SGHTA and CDR2 is FQGNSA. The CDR3 nucleotides read TGTGCCAGCAGCCCCCCCGGTGAGTACGAGCAGTACTTC. It specifies CASSPPGEYEQYF.

This chain uses TRBV7-2 with TRBJ2-1, with D possibly matching TRBD2 (6 bases). Per germline, CDR1 SGHTA and CDR2 FQGNSA. The CDR3 extends over 16 amino acids. Trimming pared 5 bases from V and 0 bases from J, leaving 14 bases between. The CDR3 loop is CASSLMDYSSYNEQFF. CDR3 bases: TGTGCCAGCAGCCTTATGGACTACAGCTCCTACAATGAGCAGTTCTTC.

V gene TRBV2 combines with J gene TRBJ2-7; 7 nucleotides line up with TRBD2. With V trimmed by 7 bases and J by 2 bases, 8 bases remained unmatched. In germline, CDR1 is SNHLY, CDR2 FYNNEI. CDR3 size: 14 residues. The DNA for the CDR3 is TGTGCCAGCAAGAGGGAGGGCGGGACCTACGAGCAGTACTTC. It specifies CASKREGGTYEQYF.

This clonotype was counted at least ten times. The chain employs TRBV9 and TRBJ2-4; D ambiguous. Deletions cut 0 bases from V and 8 bases from J, with 6 bases between. There are 12 residues in the CDR3. Germline V gene lookup returns CDR1 SGDLS and CDR2 YYNGEE. CDR3 sequence (DNA): TGTGCCAGCAGCGTAGATAAGCACATTCAGTACTTC. Residues: CASSVDKHIQYF. Full variable domain (outside the CDR3, taken from reference TRBV9 and TRBJ2-4): DSGVTQTPKHLITATGQRVTLRCSPRSGDLSVYWYQQSLDQGLQFLIQYYNGEERAKGNILERFSAQQFPDLHSELNLSSLELGDSALYFCASSVDKHIQYFGAGTRLSVL.

This clonotype was recorded many times. The chain uses TRBV20-1 and TRBJ2-1; tentative D call: TRBD1 (7 bases). With 3 bases removed from V and 6 bases from J, the gap between germline ends came to 12 bases. CDR1 is DFQATT and CDR2 is SNEGSKA in the germline V gene (reference sequence). The CDR3 has 13 residues. The CDR3 loop reads CSARTGRSNEQFF. In DNA form, the CDR3 reads TGCAGTGCTAGGACAGGGAGGAGCAATGAGCAGTTCTTC.

The genes are TRBV28 and TRBJ1-5, with D possibly TRBD1 on 5 matching bases. The CDR3 has 16 residues. Trimming took 6 bases from V and 5 from J, leaving 20 bases between them. CDR1 and CDR2 from the germline V gene are MDHEN and SYDVKM. The CDR3 loop is CASSNGGTGKDQPQHF. CDR3 DNA: TGTGCCAGCAGCAATGGGGGAACGGGCAAAGATCAGCCCCAGCATTTT.

This clonotype has ten or more counts. This chain joins TRBV6-1 and TRBJ2-6, with a weak D call TRBD1 (5 bases). The CDR3 has 18 amino acids. CDR1 is MNHNS, CDR2 SASEGT, per germline. Between the trimmed V and J ends, which lost 5 bases and 0 bases, there was a span of 17 bases. CDR3 bases: TGTGCCAGCAGTACCCGGACATTGCCCCGCTCTGGGGCCAACGTCCTGACTTTC. This encodes CASSTRTLPRSGANVLTF.

This clonotype was observed a few times. The rearrangement uses TRBV12-3 or TRBV12-4 and TRBJ1-6; D remains ambiguous. The CDR3 has 16 amino acids. Trimming shortened V by 0 bases and J by 5 bases, and 11 bases separated the two germline ends. Here the CDR3 reads CASSLAFGQDNSPLHF. For the CDR3, the DNA is TGTGCCAGCAGTTTAGCGTTTGGGCAGGATAATTCACCCCTCCACTTT.

Many counts were recorded for this clonotype. CDR3 sequence reads: CASSESEGLEAFF. Here the CDR3 DNA reads TGCGCCAGCAGTGAGTCGGAAGGCCTTGAAGCTTTCTTT. This chain joins TRBV10-2 and TRBJ1-1; D gene ambiguous. This CDR3 is built from 13 residues. The germline CDR1 and CDR2 sequences are WSHSY and SAAADI. Trimming cost V 0 bases and J 7 bases, with 9 bases left between them.

To note about this clonotype: This sequence may be a read error, since a much larger clone differs from it by one base. The CDR3 spells CASSFGILNSPLHF. The CDR3 nucleotides read TGTGCCAGCAGCTTCGGGATCTTAAATTCACCCCTCCACTTT. The chain combines TRBV7-3 with TRBJ1-6, with D unresolved. CDR1 and CDR2 (germline): SGHTA, FQGTGA. V lost 3 bases, J lost 7 bases, and 10 bases lay in between. The CDR3 is 14 residues long.